The following is a TCR beta chain sequence with its context. This sample was taken from a study of blood T cell repertoires in COVID-19. In the study overall: Sources were T cells, B-cell-depleted T cells, or PBMCs; the material itself was cDNA or gDNA.

The assay was immunoSEQ multiplex PCR, and TCRdb's table has in-frame clones only and misses some. The sample carries about 390,000 clones, more than 70% recorded once. Sequencing was performed on peripheral blood. This clonotype was obtained from a woman aged 55-70 years with COVID-19, enrolled during active disease.

CDR3 DNA sequence: TGTGCCAGCAGCCTCCGGACAGCCGGCCGCACCCAGTACTTC. This encodes CASSLRTAGRTQYF. This chain links TRBV5-8 with TRBJ2-5; possibly TRBD1 for D (6 bases). Trimming left V 4 bases short and J 8 bases short, with 18 bases between. The V gene's germline CDR1 is SGHTS and CDR2 YDEGEE. This CDR3 contains 14 residues.